The 29 T cell receptor beta chains below all came from one sample that was sequenced in a study of T cells of healthy individuals. One entry per CDR3 protein results from TCRdb running MiXCR on the 5' RACE reads. The sample has some 39,000 distinct CDR3 sequences, 4.5% seen once. All receptors derive from a human donor in good health.

The gene calls are TRBV7-2 and TRBJ2-4, with TRBD2 matching 8 bases. V was clipped by 2 bases and J by 8 bases; unmatched bases: 11. CDR3 length equals 16 residues. CDR1 and CDR2 from the germline V gene are SGHTA and FQGNSA. CDR3 sequence: CASSLIWGREVHIQYF. The CDR3 region has the DNA TGTGCCAGCAGCTTAATATGGGGGCGGGAGGTACACATTCAGTACTTC.

The table lists this clonotype with a few counts. The chain is built from TRBV7-8 and TRBJ1-2; TRBD1 matches at 7 bases. This CDR3 region has 14 residues. Germline CDR1 is SGHVS and CDR2 is FQNEAQ. The V and J ends lost 10 bases and 3 bases, in that order; junction bases with no gene match: 11. The CDR3 DNA is TGTGCCACCGCCCCGACAGGGACACACTATGGCTACACCTTC. Protein: CATAPTGTHYGYTF.

Only a few counts were recorded for this clonotype. The gene calls are TRBV20-1 and TRBJ1-1; TRBD1 agrees at 7 bases. The CDR3 loop spans 15 amino acids. Germline loops: CDR1 DFQATT, CDR2 SNEGSKA (reference sequence). J gave up 4 bases and V 5 bases, and 13 bases lay outside the gene matches. CDR3 DNA: TGCAGTGCTTTAGACCGACAGGGAATGGGCACTGAAGCTTTCTTT. Translating gives CSALDRQGMGTEAFF.

This clonotype was counted many times. The chain couples TRBV5-1 to TRBJ2-3, with D unresolved. The germline V gene encodes CDR1 SGHRS and CDR2 YFSETQ. The V gene lost 2 bases and the J gene lost 2 bases, with 15 bases spanning the gap. The CDR3 sequence is 16 residues long. CDR3 in DNA: TGCGCCAGCAGCTTTGGATTAGGCCCCAACACAGATACGCAGTATTTT. Its protein is CASSFGLGPNTDTQYF.

In its sample, this clonotype was seen many times. The V gene is TRBV9, the J gene TRBJ1-1; tentative D call: TRBD1 (5 bases). V gave up 0 bases and J gave up 3 bases, with 15 bases separating them. Germline CDR1 is SGDLS and CDR2 is YYNGEE. The CDR3 spans 16 residues. CDR3 nucleotide sequence: TGTGCCAGCAGCGTAGTTGGTCGGGGGATGGACACTGAAGCTTTCTTT. Its translation is CASSVVGRGMDTEAFF. Looking up the rest from reference TRBV9 and TRBJ1-1 gives the full variable domain: DSGVTQTPKHLITATGQRVTLRCSPRSGDLSVYWYQQSLDQGLQFLIQYYNGEERAKGNILERFSAQQFPDLHSELNLSSLELGDSALYFCASSVVGRGMDTEAFFGQGTRLTVV.

This clonotype was seen many times. The chain carries TRBV27 and TRBJ1-2; D is perhaps TRBD1 (5 bases). The ends were cut back, 2 bases at V and 6 bases at J, with 10 bases in the middle. The CDR3 has 13 amino acids. Germline V gives CDR1 MNHEY, CDR2 SMNVEV (reference sequence). DNA of the CDR3: TGTGCCAGCAGTTTAGGATGGGGGAATGGCTACACCTTC. Translating gives CASSLGWGNGYTF.

The sample holds many counts of this clonotype. The chain couples TRBV7-9 to TRBJ1-1; no definite D call. V lost 5 bases and J 0 bases, leaving 10 bases between the germline ends. The CDR3 contains 14 residues. Germline lookup yields CDR1 SEHNR and CDR2 FQNEAQ (reference sequence). The CDR3 nucleotides are TGTGCCAGCAGCCCCCCGGTTTTGAACACTGAAGCTTTCTTT. Protein product: CASSPPVLNTEAFF.

The chain employs TRBV4-2 and TRBJ1-1, with 8 bases lining up with TRBD1. The J segment lost 5 bases and the V segment lost 2 bases, leaving 7 bases of the junction unmatched. CDR1 is LGHNA and CDR2 is YNFKEQ in the germline V gene. The CDR3 runs 15 residues. The CDR3 nucleotides are TGTGCCAGCAGCCAACAGGGGGCGCCGGGGACTGAAGCTTTCTTT. It translates to CASSQQGAPGTEAFF.

V is TRBV7-3 and J is TRBJ2-5; the D is unclear. Germline V CDR1 and CDR2: SGHTA, FQGTGA. The CDR3 runs to 13 residues. V lost 1 base, J lost 1 base, and 4 bases lay in between. CDR3 sequence (DNA): TGTGCCAGCAGCTTAAACAGCCAAGAGACCCAGTACTTC. This codes for CASSLNSQETQYF.

A remark on this clonotype: This may stem from a read error, because a much larger clone lies one nucleotide away. V and J are TRBV4-1 and TRBJ2-5; 7 nucleotides line up with TRBD1. V was pared by 0 bases and J by 4 bases, with 14 bases of the junction left unmatched. Looked up from germline, CDR1 is MGHRA and CDR2 is YSYEKL. The CDR3 sequence is 18 residues long. The CDR3 region is CASSQDPRGNPGGETQYF. CDR3 coding DNA: TGCGCCAGCAGCCAAGATCCCAGGGGGAATCCCGGAGGAGAGACCCAGTACTTC.

This clonotype was recorded at least ten times. The CDR3 region is CASSAGTGPYEQYF. The CDR3 DNA is TGTGCCAGCAGCGCCGGGACAGGGCCCTACGAGCAGTACTTC. The chain has TRBV25-1 and TRBJ2-7, with 9 bases identical to TRBD1. CDR1 and CDR2 from the germline V gene are MGHDK and SYGVNS. Germline trimming cut 6 bases from V and 2 bases from J; bases unmatched to any gene: 5. The CDR3 is 14 amino acids.

This clonotype was seen at least ten times. V is TRBV9 and J is TRBJ1-1, with D perhaps matching TRBD1 (6 bases). V was pared by 3 bases and J by 4 bases, with 16 bases between. Germline-derived CDR1 and CDR2 are SGDLS and YYNGEE. The CDR3 runs 15 residues. In DNA form, the CDR3 reads TGTGCCAGCAGCGCCTCTTATAAAGGGGGCACTGAAGCTTTCTTT. Residues: CASSASYKGGTEAFF.

This clonotype occurred a few times. The chain carries TRBV7-9 and TRBJ1-1; TRBD1 aligns across 7 bases. The germline V gene encodes CDR1 SEHNR and CDR2 FQNEAQ (reference sequence). V shed 4 bases, J shed 4 bases, and the junction held 6 bases outside the gene matches. The CDR3 loop spans 14 amino acids. The CDR3 here is CASSSLQGGTEAFF. The CDR3 DNA is TGTGCCAGCAGCTCACTCCAGGGGGGCACTGAAGCTTTCTTT.

This clonotype has only a few counts. This chain joins TRBV6-1 and TRBJ2-3, with TRBD2 as a possible D gene (6 bases). Germline CDR1 and CDR2: MNHNS and SASEGT. The CDR3 has 16 amino acids. Trimming shortened V by 4 bases and J by 6 bases, and 20 bases separated the two germline ends. This CDR3 reads CASSGDPAGDWDTQYF. The CDR3, as DNA: TGTGCCAGCAGTGGGGATCCAGCGGGCGACTGGGATACGCAGTATTTT.

This clonotype showed up just a few times. The V and J genes are TRBV6-6 and TRBJ2-7; D unresolved. Trimming pared 7 bases from V and 2 bases from J, leaving 12 bases between. Germline loops: CDR1 MNHNY, CDR2 SVGAGI (reference sequence). The CDR3 is made up of 13 amino acids. The CDR3 DNA follows: TGTGCCAGCACGATGGACCTAGCCTACGAGCAGTACTTC. Residues: CASTMDLAYEQYF.

This clonotype showed up many times. J is TRBJ2-1 and V is TRBV5-1; D is unclear. The germline V gene has CDR1 SGHRS and CDR2 YFSETQ. This CDR3 has 11 amino acids. Deletions cut 4 bases from V and 7 bases from J, with 6 bases between. CDR3 sequence: CASSEGNEQFF. The CDR3 DNA reads as TGCGCCAGCAGCGAAGGGAATGAGCAGTTCTTC. The variable domain in full, with the rest retrieved from reference TRBV5-1 and TRBJ2-1, is KAGVTQTPRYLIKTRGQQVTLSCSPISGHRSVSWYQQTPGQGLQFLFEYFSETQRNKGNFPGRFSGRQFSNSRSEMNVSTLELGDSALYLCASSEGNEQFFGPGTRLTVL.

In its sample, this clonotype was seen many times. The V gene is TRBV29-1, the J gene TRBJ1-1; D may be TRBD1 (6 bases). The CDR3 runs 13 residues. Looked up from germline, CDR1 is SQVTM and CDR2 is ANQGSEA. Trimming removed 6 bases from V and 0 bases from J, with 11 bases in between. The CDR3 nucleotides read TGCAGCGTGCAACAGGGTTTGAACACTGAAGCTTTCTTT. It encodes CSVQQGLNTEAFF.

This clonotype was seen at least ten times. The genes are TRBV5-1 and TRBJ1-1; D possibly corresponds to TRBD1 (5 bases). CDR1 SGHRS and CDR2 YFSETQ come from the germline V gene. CDR3 length: 15 amino acids. Trimming cost V 4 bases and J 1 base, with 14 bases left between them. The CDR3 bases are TGCGCCAGCAGCCAAAGCCAGACAGCGAACACTGAAGCTTTCTTT. This codes for CASSQSQTANTEAFF.

This clonotype has ten or more counts. J is TRBJ2-4 and V is TRBV4-1, with D possibly being TRBD1 (5 bases). Germline assignment: CDR1 MGHRA and CDR2 YSYEKL. V was clipped by 3 bases and J by 5 bases, with 14 bases between them. The CDR3 loop spans 15 amino acids. CDR3 in amino acids: CASSHLRQRENIQYF. The DNA for the CDR3 is TGCGCCAGCAGCCATTTAAGACAGAGAGAAAACATTCAGTACTTC.

This clonotype was recorded many times. This rearrangement joins TRBV4-3 to TRBJ2-7; 10 nucleotides match TRBD2. Germline values: CDR1 LGHNA, CDR2 YSLEER. Unmatched junction bases numbered 5, after V lost 3 bases and J lost 3 bases. The CDR3 covers 15 residues. The CDR3 here is CASSQRTSGFYEQYF. The DNA for the CDR3 is TGCGCCAGCAGCCAGAGGACTAGCGGATTCTACGAGCAGTACTTC.

The sample holds many counts of this clonotype. The rearrangement links TRBV29-1 to TRBJ2-7; 10 bases match TRBD2. This CDR3 spans 18 amino acids. Germline values: CDR1 SQVTM, CDR2 ANQGSEA. V dropped 4 bases and J dropped 4; count of bases not matched to a gene: 19. Written as DNA, the CDR3 is TGCAGCGTTGTTCTGGCTAGCGGGAGCCCGGCCATTATGTACGAGCAGTACTTC. It translates to CSVVLASGSPAIMYEQYF.

Many counts were recorded for this clonotype. This rearrangement joins TRBV2 to TRBJ1-1, with D possibly matching TRBD1 (5 bases). CDR1 SNHLY and CDR2 FYNNEI come from the germline V gene. The CDR3 totals 13 residues. Trimming cost V 6 bases and J 2 bases, with 10 bases left between them. This CDR3 reads CASSGTVNTEAFF. The CDR3 DNA is TGTGCCAGCAGCGGGACGGTTAACACTGAAGCTTTCTTT.

The table lists this clonotype with many counts. The gene calls are TRBV11-2 and TRBJ2-1; 12 positions match TRBD2. The germline V gene encodes CDR1 SGHAT and CDR2 FQNNGV. With V trimmed by 6 bases and J by 0 bases, 3 bases remained unmatched. The CDR3 is 16 amino acids. The CDR3 coding sequence is TGTGCCAGCAGAACTAGCGGGAGGACCTCCTACAATGAGCAGTTCTTC. Its protein product is CASRTSGRTSYNEQFF.

J is TRBJ1-5 and V is TRBV7-2; D is ambiguous. Germline assignment: CDR1 SGHTA and CDR2 FQGNSA. This CDR3 region has 15 residues. With 6 bases removed from V and 5 bases from J, the gap between germline ends came to 17 bases. Here the CDR3 DNA reads TGTGCCAGCAGTTCTGAGGGTTTCCTAGATCAGCCCCAGCATTTT. It yields the protein CASSSEGFLDQPQHF.

This clonotype was detected a few times. The chain combines TRBV4-3 with TRBJ2-1; 7 nucleotides line up with TRBD2. CDR1 and CDR2 (germline): LGHNA, YSLEER. V trimming: 3 bases; J trimming: 1 base; junction bases outside the gene matches: 15. CDR3 length: 19 amino acids. As DNA, the CDR3 is TGCGCCAGCAGCCACTGGCGAGGGTGGCTAGCGGCTTCCTACAATGAGCAGTTCTTC. This codes for CASSHWRGWLAASYNEQFF.

This chain joins TRBV4-1 and TRBJ2-5, with D possibly being TRBD1 or TRBD2 (5 bases each). Germline CDR1 MGHRA, CDR2 YSYEKL. The germline V and J ends were trimmed by 4 bases and 5 bases, with 23 bases remaining between them. CDR3 size: 17 residues. The CDR3 protein is CASSLSPPEGTSETQYF. CDR3 nucleotide sequence: TGCGCCAGCAGCCTCTCCCCCCCCGAGGGGACCTCGGAGACCCAGTACTTC.

This clonotype came up many times. This chain links TRBV4-1 with TRBJ2-7; D is possibly TRBD2 (5 bases). CDR3 length equals 15 residues. Trimming stripped 4 bases from V and 2 bases from J, with 15 bases between. Germline CDR1 and CDR2: MGHRA and YSYEKL. CDR3 coding DNA: TGCGCCAGCAGCCTATCGTCCGGGAAAACCTACGAGCAGTACTTC. Translating gives CASSLSSGKTYEQYF.

This clonotype was counted ten times or more. V and J are TRBV27 and TRBJ2-1, with 11 nucleotides matching TRBD1. The CDR3 has 15 residues. J gave up 7 bases and V 5 bases, and 7 bases lay outside the gene matches. Germline loops: CDR1 MNHEY, CDR2 SMNVEV (reference sequence). The CDR3 DNA sequence: TGTGCCAGCAGTCAAGGACAGGGGGCACGGAATGAGCAGTTCTTC. Its protein is CASSQGQGARNEQFF.

The rearrangement links TRBV12-3 or TRBV12-4 to TRBJ1-2, with 12 nucleotides matching TRBD1. V was pared by 5 bases and J by 3 bases, with 4 bases of the junction left unmatched. CDR3 length: 15 residues. CDR3: CASSQGTGGYYGYTF. The CDR3 DNA follows: TGTGCCAGCAGTCAAGGGACAGGGGGCTACTATGGCTACACCTTC.